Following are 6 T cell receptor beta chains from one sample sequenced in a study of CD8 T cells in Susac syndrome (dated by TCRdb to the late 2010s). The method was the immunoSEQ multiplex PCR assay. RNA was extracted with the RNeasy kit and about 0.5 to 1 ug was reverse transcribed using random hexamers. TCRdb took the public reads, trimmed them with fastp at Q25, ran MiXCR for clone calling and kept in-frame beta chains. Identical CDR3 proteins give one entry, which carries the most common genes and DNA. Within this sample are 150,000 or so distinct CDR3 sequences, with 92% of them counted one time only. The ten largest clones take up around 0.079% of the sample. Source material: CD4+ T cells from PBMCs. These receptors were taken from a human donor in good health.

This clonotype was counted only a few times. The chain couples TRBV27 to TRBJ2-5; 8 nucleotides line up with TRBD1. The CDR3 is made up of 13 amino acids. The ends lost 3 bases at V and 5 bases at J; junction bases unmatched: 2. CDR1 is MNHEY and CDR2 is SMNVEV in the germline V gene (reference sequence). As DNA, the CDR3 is TGTGCCAGCAGTTTGGGGGACAGGGAGACCCAGTACTTC. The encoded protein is CASSLGDRETQYF.

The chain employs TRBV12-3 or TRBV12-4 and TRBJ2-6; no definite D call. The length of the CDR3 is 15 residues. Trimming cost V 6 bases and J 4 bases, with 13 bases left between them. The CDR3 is CASRSGESGANVLTF. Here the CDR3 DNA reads TGTGCCAGCAGGTCGGGCGAGTCCGGGGCCAACGTCCTGACTTTC.

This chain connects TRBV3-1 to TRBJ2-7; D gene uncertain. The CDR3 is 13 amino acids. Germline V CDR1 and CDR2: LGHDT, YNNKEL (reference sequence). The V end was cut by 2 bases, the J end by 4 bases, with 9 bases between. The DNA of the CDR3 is TGTGCCAGCAGCCAACTCGGAGATTACGAGCAGTACTTC. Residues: CASSQLGDYEQYF.

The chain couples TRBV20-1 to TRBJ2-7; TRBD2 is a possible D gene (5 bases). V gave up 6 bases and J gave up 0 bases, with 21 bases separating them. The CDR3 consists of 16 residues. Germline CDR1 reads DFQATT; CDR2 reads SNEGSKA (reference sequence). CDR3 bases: TGCAGTGCCGCTAGGAGGATCGGGCCTATCTCCTACGAGCAGTACTTC. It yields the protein CSAARRIGPISYEQYF.

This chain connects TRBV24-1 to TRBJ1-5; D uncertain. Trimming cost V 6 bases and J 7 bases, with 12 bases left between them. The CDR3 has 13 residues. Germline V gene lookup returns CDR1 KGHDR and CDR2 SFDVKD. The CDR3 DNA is TGTGCCACCAGTCCAGCAAGTGGGCAGCCCCAGCATTTT. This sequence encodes CATSPASGQPQHF.

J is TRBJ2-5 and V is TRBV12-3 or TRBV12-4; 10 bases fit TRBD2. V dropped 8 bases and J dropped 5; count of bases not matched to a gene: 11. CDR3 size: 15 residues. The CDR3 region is CASLKGAGGGETQYF. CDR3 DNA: TGTGCCAGCTTGAAAGGAGCGGGGGGGGGTGAGACCCAGTACTTC.